The next 4 T cell receptor beta chains were all read from a single sample in a study of T cells in Graves' hyperthyroidism and ophthalmopathy. The CDR3 regions of TCR beta were amplified from RNA transcripts. Primed by the HTBI set, a first-round RT-PCR was run on the TCR CDR3. TCRdb ran MiXCR on the multiplex PCR reads and lists one entry per CDR3 protein. The top ten clones hold about two fifths of a sample with 480,000 or so distinct CDR3 sequences, approximately 49% of them seen once. Sequenced input: peripheral blood or thyroid tissue (not recorded which). The receptors originated from an adult woman with Graves' disease, either hyperthyroidism or ophthalmopathy (not recorded which).

Ten or more counts support this clonotype. The chain combines TRBV7-2 with TRBJ1-2, with D perhaps matching TRBD1 (5 bases). This CDR3 has 15 residues. Looked up from germline, CDR1 is SGHTA and CDR2 is FQGNSA. V was shortened by 4 bases and J by 6 bases, with 18 bases between the two germline ends. The CDR3 region is CASSSIGAALHGYTF. The CDR3 DNA is TGTGCCAGCAGCTCCATAGGGGCGGCCCTCCATGGCTACACCTTC.

This chain links TRBV10-3 with TRBJ1-6; 7 nucleotides match TRBD1. The CDR3 is made up of 14 amino acids. Germline V lookup: CDR1 ENHRY, CDR2 SYGVKD. J gave up 9 bases and V 10 bases, and 12 bases lay outside the gene matches. This CDR3 is CATRIGGQRSPLHF. CDR3 coding DNA: TGTGCCACAAGGATAGGGGGCCAACGTTCACCCCTCCACTTT.

The chain is built from TRBV7-3 and TRBJ2-3; 8 bases map to TRBD1. The CDR3 runs 17 residues. Trimming took 6 bases from V and 4 from J; bases not matched to a gene: 15. CDR1 SGHTA and CDR2 FQGTGA come from the germline V gene. CDR3 region: CASSLGTGSGGADTQYF. In DNA, the CDR3 is TGTGCCAGCAGTTTAGGAACAGGGTCAGGGGGCGCAGATACGCAGTATTTT.

As to this clonotype: The conserved phenylalanine or tryptophan normally closing the CDR3 is absent here, so this likely arose from a read error. The limits of the CDR3 on the DNA are not certain, so only TCRdb's listed CDR3 is given. The rearrangement uses TRBV6-6 and TRBJ1-1. The CDR3 spans 11 amino acids, including both terminal residues. Germline loops: CDR1 MNHNY, CDR2 SVGAGI (reference sequence). The CDR3 sequence is CASSDRTQRDS.